The clone carrying this TCR beta chain has a single count. Its specificity is not known. The length of the CDR3 is 13 residues. In germline, CDR1 is SGHRS, CDR2 YFSETQ. Trimming removed 1 base from V and 5 bases from J, with 9 bases in between. These data are taken from a study of cytomegalovirus exposure and HLA in healthy donors. The wider study: Earlier findings included nearly 120 million unique TCR beta sequences obtained from some 180 million T cells. Regarding the study as a whole: Donors belonging to an Asian-associated ancestry cluster reportedly showed fewer N-insertions in productive TCRs than the roughly 700-donor mean, according to what a later analysis found. Later analysis showed most CMV-associated TCR beta chains appearing HLA-restricted.

Primers for the PCR totalled 60 Vbeta and 13 Jbeta. Measured with immunoSEQ multiplex PCR; TCRdb has only the in-frame clones, and not every one. The sample lists some 80,000 clones; 70% to 80% were seen once. The chain couples TRBV5-1 to TRBJ1-1; D is ambiguous. Sequencing input: PBMCs. The TCR comes from a man in his forties in good health and CMV-seronegative. CDR3 nucleotide sequence: TGCGCCAGCAGCTTGCAGAGCGATACTGAAGCTTTCTTT. It codes for CASSLQSDTEAFF.